These T cell receptor beta chains were read from a single sample in a study of radiotherapy plus CTLA-4 blockade in lung cancer. Sequenced by immunoSEQ multiplex PCR; TCRdb stores in-frame clones only, minus some. The data contain 40,000 to 50,000 clones, roughly 70% of them singletons. Sequences were derived from peripheral blood, sampled from a patient treated with radiotherapy plus ipilimumab. The receptor source for this set is a human donor with non-small cell lung cancer who had stable disease on radiotherapy plus ipilimumab. CDR3s include the opening cysteine and the closing phenylalanine or tryptophan. A D gene is named only where the DNA matches it firmly. A row's size may be missing; if present it is once, few, many or a size class.

D gene | J gene | V gene | clone size | CDR3 protein | CDR3 DNA
. | TRBJ1-4 | TRBV2 | . | CASSESGFEEKLFF | TGTGCCAGCAGTGAATCAGGGTTTGAAGAAAAACTGTTTTTT
TRBD2 | TRBJ2-5 | TRBV29-1 | . | CSVFFGGETQYF | TGCAGCGTTTTCTTCGGGGGGGAGACCCAGTACTTC
TRBD1 | TRBJ2-1 | TRBV4-1 | . | CASSLSGQFSYNEQFF | TGCGCCAGCAGCCTATCGGGACAGTTCTCCTACAATGAGCAGTTCTTC
TRBD2 | TRBJ2-3 | TRBV5-1 | . | CASMLGGTDTQYF | TGCGCCAGCATGCTGGGAGGGACAGATACGCAGTATTTT
TRBD1 | TRBJ1-4 | TRBV6-6 | . | CASSSIDRGQGKLFF | TGTGCCAGCAGTTCGATTGACAGGGGGCAGGGGAAACTGTTTTTT
TRBD1 | TRBJ1-2 | TRBV11-2 | few | CASSPQGYGYTF | TGTGCCAGCAGCCCACAGGGGTATGGCTACACCTTC
TRBD1 | TRBJ1-1 | TRBV7-9 | . | CASSFLGGKKDTEAFF | TGTGCCAGCAGCTTCTTAGGGGGCAAAAAGGACACTGAAGCTTTCTTT
. | TRBJ1-2 | TRBV6-1 | . | CASSEITDYGYTF | TGTGCCAGCAGTGAGATCACAGACTATGGCTACACCTTC
. | TRBJ2-1 | TRBV27 | once | CASSLFPPNEQFF | TGTGCCAGCAGTTTATTTCCTCCCAATGAGCAGTTCTTC
TRBD1 | TRBJ1-6 | TRBV6-6 | . | CASNLNRGIPSPLHF | TGTGCCAGCAACCTAAACAGGGGTATTCCTTCACCCCTCCACTTT
. | TRBJ1-6 | TRBV19 | . | CASSTPRDRSPLHF | TGTGCCAGTAGTACACCTCGGGATCGTTCACCCCTCCACTTT
TRBD1 | TRBJ2-1 | TRBV7-6 | . | CASSLVTGGIYEQFF | TGTGCCAGCAGCTTAGTGACAGGGGGCATCTATGAGCAGTTCTTC
. | TRBJ2-2 | TRBV10-2 | . | CASRLGGDTGELFF | TGCGCCAGCAGACTAGGGGGGGACACCGGGGAGCTGTTTTTT
. | TRBJ2-1 | TRBV7-2 | . | CASSLLYNEQFF | TGTGCCAGCAGCTTATTATACAATGAGCAGTTCTTC
. | TRBJ2-7 | TRBV29-1 | . | CSVGRNSYEQYF | TGCAGCGTTGGCAGGAACTCCTACGAGCAGTACTTC
. | TRBJ2-7 | TRBV10-3 | . | CAISVGGLNIYEQYF | TGTGCCATCAGTGTTGGGGGCCTAAATATCTACGAGCAGTACTTC
. | TRBJ2-1 | TRBV2 | . | CASLQGRQRYNEQFF | TGTGCCAGCCTACAGGGTCGGCAGCGCTACAATGAGCAGTTCTTC
TRBD1 | TRBJ1-2 | TRBV19 | . | CASAMGQFNYGYTF | TGTGCCAGCGCTATGGGACAGTTTAACTATGGCTACACCTTC